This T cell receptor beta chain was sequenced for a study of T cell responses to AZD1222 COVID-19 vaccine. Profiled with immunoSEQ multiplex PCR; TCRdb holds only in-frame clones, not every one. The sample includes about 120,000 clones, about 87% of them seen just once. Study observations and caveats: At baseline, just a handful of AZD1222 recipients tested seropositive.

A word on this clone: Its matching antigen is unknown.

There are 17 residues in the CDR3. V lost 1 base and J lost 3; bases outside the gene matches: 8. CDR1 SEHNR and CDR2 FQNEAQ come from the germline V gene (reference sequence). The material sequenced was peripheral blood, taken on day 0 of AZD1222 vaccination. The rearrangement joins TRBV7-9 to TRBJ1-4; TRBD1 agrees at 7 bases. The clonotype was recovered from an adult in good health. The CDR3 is CASSLGRRGASNEKLFF. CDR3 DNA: TGTGCCAGCAGCTTAGGTCGCAGGGGGGCATCTAATGAAAAACTGTTTTTT. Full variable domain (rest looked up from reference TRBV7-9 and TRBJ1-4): DTGVSQNPRHKITKRGQNVTFRCDPISEHNRLYWYRQTLGQGPEFLTYFQNEAQLEKSRLLSDRFSAERPKGSFSTLEIQRTEQGDSAMYLCASSLGRRGASNEKLFFGSGTQLSVL.